The rows below give T cell receptor beta chains drawn from one sample of a study of blood T cell repertoires in COVID-19. The assay was immunoSEQ multiplex PCR, and TCRdb's table has in-frame clones only and misses some. The sample carries hundreds of thousands of clones, 75% to 85% recorded once. Sequenced input: PBMCs or T cells enriched from blood (not recorded which). These receptors were taken from a woman aged 50 to 60 with acute COVID-19. Each CDR3 is given with its conserved first and last residue. Fields, in order: clone size, D gene, V gene, J gene, CDR3 length, CDR3 protein, CDR3 DNA. D genes are given only for firm matches. A row's size may be missing; if present it is once, few, many or a size class.

clone size: -
D gene: TRBD1
V gene: TRBV19
J gene: TRBJ1-1
CDR3 length: 17
CDR3 protein: CASSTQRTTGRYTEAFF
CDR3 DNA: TGTGCCAGTAGTACCCAAAGAACGACAGGGAGGTACACTGAAGCTTTCTTT

clone size: once
D gene: -
V gene: TRBV3-1/TRBV3-2
J gene: TRBJ2-7
CDR3 length: 14
CDR3 protein: CASSQDRLPDEQYF
CDR3 DNA: TGTGCCAGCAGCCAAGATCGTCTCCCTGACGAGCAGTACTTC

clone size: -
D gene: TRBD1
V gene: TRBV2
J gene: TRBJ2-1
CDR3 length: 15
CDR3 protein: CASRRDRGGYNEQFF
CDR3 DNA: TGTGCCAGCAGGAGGGACAGGGGTGGGTACAATGAGCAGTTCTTC

clone size: -
D gene: TRBD2
V gene: TRBV4-1
J gene: TRBJ2-3
CDR3 length: 17
CDR3 protein: CASSQGILRGSTDTQYF
CDR3 DNA: TGCGCCAGCAGCCAAGGCATTCTGCGGGGGAGCACAGATACGCAGTATTTT

clone size: -
D gene: -
V gene: TRBV18
J gene: TRBJ1-5
CDR3 length: 16
CDR3 protein: CASSPPGLYSNQPQHF
CDR3 DNA: TGTGCCAGCTCACCCCCTGGACTATATAGCAATCAGCCCCAGCATTTT

clone size: -
D gene: TRBD2
V gene: TRBV6-2/TRBV6-3
J gene: TRBJ2-2
CDR3 length: 15
CDR3 protein: CASSLASGDTGELFF
CDR3 DNA: TGTGCCAGCAGTTTAGCTAGCGGGGACACCGGGGAGCTGTTTTTT

clone size: many
D gene: -
V gene: TRBV6-5
J gene: TRBJ1-2
CDR3 length: 12
CDR3 protein: CASSPRPDGYTF
CDR3 DNA: TGTGCCAGCAGTCCTCGTCCGGATGGCTACACCTTC

clone size: -
D gene: TRBD2
V gene: TRBV30
J gene: TRBJ2-3
CDR3 length: 13
CDR3 protein: CAWSWLAGDTQYF
CDR3 DNA: TGTGCCTGGAGTTGGCTAGCGGGAGATACGCAGTATTTT

clone size: -
D gene: TRBD1
V gene: TRBV5-4
J gene: TRBJ1-3
CDR3 length: 15
CDR3 protein: CASSLQGVSGNTIYF
CDR3 DNA: TGTGCCAGCAGCTTGCAGGGGGTCTCTGGAAACACCATATATTTT

clone size: -
D gene: -
V gene: TRBV11-2
J gene: TRBJ1-6
CDR3 length: 17
CDR3 protein: CASSSGGRSSYNSPLHF
CDR3 DNA: TGTGCCAGCAGCTCTGGGGGCAGGTCCTCCTATAATTCACCCCTCCACTTT